Each of the 20 T cell receptor beta chains below was sequenced from the same sample in a study of CD8+ T cells in alopecia areata. Extracted from the samples, RNA was reverse transcribed into cDNA to serve as the sequencing template. The table came from immunoSEQ multiplex PCR; TCRdb's copy has only in-frame clones and leaves some out. The table shows some 110,000 clones, with 50% to 75% occurring only once. Noted treatment: oral pan-JAK inhibitor, 5-10 mg twice daily. The sequencing used CD8+ T cells sorted from blood, collected at week 24, from a patient treated with tofacitinib. The source is a human donor with alopecia areata.

There are a few counts of this clone. The rearrangement uses TRBV30 and TRBJ2-3; unclear D gene. The V gene lost 5 bases and the J gene lost 4 bases, with 7 bases spanning the gap. Germline values: CDR1 GTSNPN, CDR2 SVGIG (reference sequence). The CDR3 is 11 amino acids. DNA for the CDR3: TGTGCCTGGGGCTCTGCAGATACGCAGTATTTT. It specifies CAWGSADTQYF. Variable domain in full (rest from reference TRBV30 and TRBJ2-3): SQTIHQWPATLVQPVGSPLSLECTVEGTSNPNLYWYRQAAGRGLQLLFYSVGIGQISSEVPQNLSASRPQDRQFILSSKKLLLSDSGFYLCAWGSADTQYFGPGTRLTVL.

The count of this clone is one. The rearrangement uses TRBV13 and TRBJ1-5, with a possible D match to TRBD1 (5 bases). Trimming left V 5 bases short and J 0 bases short, with 8 bases between. CDR1 is PRHDT and CDR2 is FYEKMQ in the germline V gene (reference sequence). The CDR3 loop spans 14 amino acids. The CDR3 DNA reads TGTGCCAGCAGCCCAGGGCGTAGCAATCAGCCCCAGCATTTT. Amino acid sequence: CASSPGRSNQPQHF.

This rearrangement joins TRBV7-9 to TRBJ2-1; 8 bases are shared with TRBD1. After removal of 1 base from V and 8 bases from J, the junction contained 7 bases not matched to a gene. This CDR3 has 15 residues. Germline V gene lookup returns CDR1 SEHNR and CDR2 FQNEAQ (reference sequence). This CDR3 reads CASSLGTGSVDEQFF. The CDR3 DNA reads as TGTGCCAGCAGCTTAGGGACAGGGTCGGTGGATGAGCAGTTCTTC. The full variable domain, in which reference TRBV7-9 and TRBJ2-1 provide the parts outside the CDR3, is DTGVSQNPRHKITKRGQNVTFRCDPISEHNRLYWYRQTLGQGPEFLTYFQNEAQLEKSRLLSDRFSAERPKGSFSTLEIQRTEQGDSAMYLCASSLGTGSVDEQFFGPGTRLTVL.

The V gene is TRBV5-1, the J gene TRBJ2-3; 10 bases are a match to TRBD2. V was pared by 3 bases and J by 6 bases, with 10 bases of the junction left unmatched. Germline-derived CDR1 and CDR2 are SGHRS and YFSETQ. The CDR3 totals 16 residues. Written as DNA, the CDR3 is TGCGCCAGCAGCTCCTCCACTAGCGGGGTGAGGGATACGCAGTATTTT. This encodes CASSSSTSGVRDTQYF. The entire variable domain, with the rest obtained from reference TRBV5-1 and TRBJ2-3, is as follows: KAGVTQTPRYLIKTRGQQVTLSCSPISGHRSVSWYQQTPGQGLQFLFEYFSETQRNKGNFPGRFSGRQFSNSRSEMNVSTLELGDSALYLCASSSSTSGVRDTQYFGPGTRLTVL.

This sequence joins TRBV25-1 and TRBJ2-7; TRBD2 might be the D (5 bases). The CDR3 sequence is 12 residues long. Germline loops: CDR1 MGHDK, CDR2 SYGVNS. Trimming stripped 3 bases from V and 7 bases from J, with 10 bases between. The CDR3 region has the DNA TGTGCCAGCAGTGATTTGAGGGTGGAGCAGTACTTC. It translates to CASSDLRVEQYF.

This chain connects TRBV27 to TRBJ2-3, with D tentatively TRBD1 (6 bases). Germline V gene data show CDR1 as MNHEY and CDR2 as SMNVEV (reference sequence). This CDR3 has 16 amino acids. The germline V and J ends were trimmed by 5 bases and 1 base, with 16 bases remaining between them. The CDR3 sequence: CASSPSGEGGTDTQYF. CDR3 nucleotides: TGTGCCAGCAGTCCCTCTGGAGAGGGGGGCACAGATACGCAGTATTTT.

A single count supports this clone. This rearrangement joins TRBV29-1 to TRBJ1-2; D possibly corresponds to TRBD1 (5 bases). With 2 bases removed from V and 6 bases from J, the gap between germline ends came to 16 bases. Germline CDR1 is SQVTM and CDR2 is ANQGSEA. CDR3 length equals 14 residues. The CDR3 DNA reads TGCAGCGTTGAAAGGGGAGGGTTCGGGGATGGCTACACCTTC. Protein sequence: CSVERGGFGDGYTF.

V gene TRBV5-6 combines with J gene TRBJ2-5; 7 bases match TRBD1. The CDR3 is made up of 12 amino acids. V gave up 5 bases and J gave up 5 bases; unmatched junction bases: 3. The germline V gene has CDR1 SGHDT and CDR2 YYEEEE. The CDR3 DNA reads TGTGCCAGCAGGGACAGGTGGGAGACCCAGTACTTC. Translating gives CASRDRWETQYF.

As regards this clone: At one end, the junction sequence differs from germline, possibly due to a read error. The genes are TRBV30 and TRBJ1-2; D not resolved. CDR1 GTSNPN and CDR2 SVGIG come from the germline V gene (reference sequence). The CDR3 is made up of 13 amino acids. The CDR3 DNA sequence: TGTGCCCGGAGTGTAATGAGGGAGCAGGGCTACACCTTC. It codes for CARSVMREQGYTF.

The chain employs TRBV25-1 and TRBJ2-2, with 9 bases aligning to TRBD1. From germline, CDR1 is MGHDK and CDR2 SYGVNS. The J segment lost 7 bases and the V segment lost 2 bases, leaving 8 bases of the junction unmatched. The CDR3 extends over 16 amino acids. The CDR3 DNA is TGTGCCAGCAGTGAAAGGACAGGGGATGGCGGCGGGGAGCTGTTTTTT. This gives the protein CASSERTGDGGGELFF.

The J gene is TRBJ1-1, the V gene TRBV7-9; D possibly corresponds to TRBD1 (5 bases). Per the germline V gene, CDR1 is SEHNR and CDR2 is FQNEAQ (reference sequence). The V gene lost 2 bases and the J gene lost 6 bases, with 10 bases spanning the gap. CDR3 length: 13 residues. The CDR3 spells CASSLTMGPEAFF. The CDR3 bases are TGTGCCAGCAGCTTAACGATGGGGCCTGAAGCTTTCTTT.

This clone was seen a handful of times. The gene calls are TRBV2 and TRBJ2-2; 8 bases map to TRBD1. Trimming at V came to 7 bases and at J to 0 bases, leaving 7 bases not matched to a gene. This CDR3 is built from 16 residues. Germline loops: CDR1 SNHLY, CDR2 FYNNEI. The CDR3 region is CASTTPDRANTGELFF. DNA of the CDR3: TGTGCCAGCACCACGCCGGACAGGGCGAACACCGGGGAGCTGTTTTTT.

This chain links TRBV28 with TRBJ2-3, with 14 nucleotides matching TRBD2. CDR1 MDHEN and CDR2 SYDVKM come from the germline V gene. The CDR3 is 16 residues long. With 7 bases clipped from V and 2 bases from J, the junction kept 5 bases outside the gene matches. The CDR3 is CASTPGLAGATDTQYF. As DNA, the CDR3 is TGTGCCAGCACCCCGGGACTAGCGGGGGCCACAGATACGCAGTATTTT.

In its sample, this clone was seen once. V and J are TRBV11-2 and TRBJ2-3, with 12 bases that match TRBD2. The CDR3 loop spans 19 amino acids. With V trimmed by 5 bases and J by 0 bases, 12 bases remained unmatched. Germline V gene data show CDR1 as SGHAT and CDR2 as FQNNGV. CDR3 in DNA: TGTGCCAGCAGCCGGGCGGAACTAGCGGGGGGAAGAAGCACAGATACGCAGTATTTT. The encoded protein is CASSRAELAGGRSTDTQYF.

This clone was observed a few times. CDR3 nucleotide sequence: TGCGCCAGCAGCCAAGAATCCGGCCCCATAGGCAATCAGCCCCAGCATTTT. It codes for CASSQESGPIGNQPQHF. The chain combines TRBV4-1 with TRBJ1-5; no clear D. Germline lookup yields CDR1 MGHRA and CDR2 YSYEKL. The V and J ends lost 0 bases and 2 bases respectively, with 14 bases between them. This CDR3 is 17 amino acids long.

As to this clone: One end of the junction varies from germline; a read error may be responsible. J is TRBJ2-3 and V is TRBV6-6; 12 positions agree with TRBD2. There are 15 residues in the CDR3. Per the germline V gene, CDR1 is MNHNY and CDR2 is SVGAGI (reference sequence). CDR3 loop: CASSDSTSGGVTQYF. The CDR3 DNA reads as TGTGCCAGCAGTGACTCGACTAGCGGGGGTGTAACGCAGTATTTT.

This rearrangement joins TRBV11-2 to TRBJ2-7; no firm D call. V shed 3 bases and J shed 4 bases, with 13 bases lying between them. CDR1 SGHAT and CDR2 FQNNGV come from the germline V gene. CDR3 length: 14 amino acids. CDR3 sequence reads: CASSFGRPPYEQYF. The CDR3 region has the DNA TGTGCCAGCAGCTTCGGCAGACCCCCTTACGAGCAGTACTTC.

A single count supports this clone. CDR3 loop: CASSVGPHLELGNTEAFF. The CDR3 DNA follows: TGTGCCAGCAGCGTAGGTCCACACCTTGAGTTGGGGAACACTGAAGCTTTCTTT. The chain joins TRBV9 to TRBJ1-1; D not resolved. Germline lookup yields CDR1 SGDLS and CDR2 YYNGEE. This CDR3 is 18 amino acids long. The germline V and J ends were trimmed by 0 bases and 1 base, with 19 bases remaining between them.

The J gene is TRBJ2-2, the V gene TRBV4-3; D uncertain. CDR1 LGHNA and CDR2 YSLEER come from the germline V gene. This CDR3 has 17 amino acids. The V end was cut by 0 bases, the J end by 0 bases, with 11 bases between. In DNA form, the CDR3 reads TGCGCCAGCAGCCAAGATAGAGGACGGACGAACACCGGGGAGCTGTTTTTT. It translates to CASSQDRGRTNTGELFF.

This clone showed up just a few times. V and J are TRBV13 and TRBJ2-5; 7 nucleotides match TRBD1. The CDR3 is 14 residues long. Germline lookup yields CDR1 PRHDT and CDR2 FYEKMQ (reference sequence). V was clipped by 5 bases and J by 1 base; unmatched bases: 4. The CDR3 nucleotides are TGTGCCAGCAGCATCCGGGACAGCCAAGAGACCCAGTACTTC. Its translation is CASSIRDSQETQYF.